The entry below describes one T cell receptor beta chain. It lacks a known antigen. Base qualities are missing; no much larger clone stands one base away. This specimen comes from a study of tumor and adjacent non-tumor tissue in lung cancer (dated by TCRdb to the late 2010s). In terms of the full investigation: Of the cohort, eleven to twelve patients had adenocarcinoma, 2 had squamous cell carcinoma and 1 had small cell lung cancer. Using bulk TCRbeta repertoires from 15 lung cancer patients, the study set lung tumor tissue side by side with matched distant non-tumor lung tissue. Ages among the roughly 15 patients ranged from roughly 30 to 85 years, there were around ten men and 5 women, and disease was at TNM stage I to III. TCRbeta CDR3 sequencing was performed on 25 to 30 paired specimens, with one tumor sample and one normal lung sample collected per patient. In total, sequencing yielded 125,075,908 productive TCRbeta reads, which works out to an average of around 3.9 million reads per sample.

The junction carries 20 bases between V and J, which are trimmed by 4 bases and 0 bases respectively. Taken from the germline V gene, the CDR1 and CDR2 loops are LGHNA and YNFKEQ. Measured from the cysteine to the phenylalanine, the CDR3 is 18 residues long. This entry keeps only the CDR3 DNA: 54 bases, framed from base 1. General findings and caveats noted by the study authors: Younger patients had significantly higher TCR diversity, and higher tumor TCR diversity was associated with shorter overall and disease-free survival. The methods do not name the sequencing platform or mention unique molecular identifiers. Only 15 or so patients were included in the cohort, and the need for larger samples and more detailed clinical data was noted by the authors. Because peripheral blood was not sequenced, blood TCRbeta repertoires in the lung cancer patients of the study were not examined. TCR diversity (inverse Simpson) was significantly higher in tumor than in normal lung tissue (431.37 vs 166.20, P = 0.0075, Mann-Whitney U test). A significantly larger cumulative share of the repertoire was made up by the top 100 clones in normal lung than in tumor tissue.

Library preparation was by multiplex PCR. Sequencing used an Illumina HiSeq 2500. TCRbeta libraries were constructed through three rounds of nested PCR with primers (Table S4) according to protocols adapted from ARM-PCR. Before sequencing, PCR products in the 200-500 bp range were cut out of the gel and cleaned up using the QIAquick gel extraction kit. On the authors' methods: Reads were cleaned with Trimmomatic, merged with FLASH into complete CDR3 sequences, and assigned to V(D)J germline segments with MiTCR. Clonal diversity was computed as the inverse Simpson's index with VDJtools. In-frame sequences lacking a premature stop codon were counted as productive reads. The public reads were run again by TCRdb, first through fastp at Q25 and then through MiXCR, and only productive beta chains were kept. Records with the same CDR3 protein are collapsed into one entry carrying the most frequent genes and DNA. The V and J calls follow TCRdb's processing rather than the paper's. For this sample the table gives under 150,000 distinct CDR3 sequences, of which 60% to 70% were detected only once. The ten largest clones take up 18% of the sample.

RNA was isolated from bulk unsorted tissue, and RNA quality was assessed with a NanoDrop ND-1000 and an Agilent 2100. All donors had newly diagnosed lung cancer, had not received prior chemotherapy, and were admitted for thoracic surgery in China between August and November 2014. Patients who had received previous radiotherapy or chemotherapy, or who had another concurrent cancer, were excluded from the study. Pieces of surgical tissue measuring about 1-2.1 cm3 were kept in RNAlater solution and stored at -80 degrees C until use. Specimen: lung tumor tissue. The V gene is TRBV4-2 and the J gene is TRBJ2-3; the best D guess is TRBD2, with 5 bases matching. The TCR comes from a man aged 60 to 75 with small cell lung cancer. The DNA sequence is as follows: TGTGCCAGCAGCCCCGGCGAGGGATACGGGTGGAGCACAGATACGCAGTATTTT. Translated, this gives CASSPGEGYGWSTDTQYF.